A selection of T cell receptor beta chains follows, all from one sample in a study of Ad26.COV2.S vaccination and SARS-CoV-2 variants. TCRdb's copy holds only in-frame clones and misses some; the assay was immunoSEQ multiplex PCR. The sample comprises around 340,000 clones, 75% to 90% of which are singletons, and around 11% rests with the top ten. The source was peripheral blood, collected in a trial of Ad26.COV2.S vaccine versus placebo. Source of these receptors: a person aged 18-65 years who received the Ad26.COV2.S COVID-19 vaccine or a placebo. Both conserved end residues are part of each CDR3. The D gene is left open where the match is weak. The size entry is marked missing in some rows and otherwise reads once, few, many or a size class.

-	TRBV7-2	once	TRBJ2-1	TGTGCCAGCAGCTCTCCTAGTAAAAATGAGCAGTTCTTC	CASSSPSKNEQFF
TRBD1	TRBV6-5	few	TRBJ2-1	TGTGCCAGCAGACAGGACAGGGGAAGAAATGAGCAGTTCTTC	CASRQDRGRNEQFF
-	TRBV7-2	-	TRBJ1-1	TGTGCCAGCAGCTTAGTCCATATGAACACTGAAGCTTTCTTT	CASSLVHMNTEAFF
-	TRBV28	-	TRBJ1-1	TGTGCCAGCAGTCCACCGGGGTACACTGAAGCTTTCTTT	CASSPPGYTEAFF
-	TRBV27	-	TRBJ1-2	TGTGCCAGCAGTTCCCGGGCTTATGGCTACACCTTC	CASSSRAYGYTF
-	TRBV3-1/TRBV3-2	-	TRBJ1-1	TGTGCCAGCAGCCCACCCCGACCCTACACTGAAGCTTTCTTT	CASSPPRPYTEAFF
TRBD2	TRBV3-1/TRBV3-2	-	TRBJ2-2	TGTGCCAGCAGCCCCCACACCCTAGCGGGAGCCTATGGGGAGCTGTTTTTT	CASSPHTLAGAYGELFF
-	TRBV7-9	few	TRBJ1-5	TGTGCCAGCAGCTTGACCGGGGCGAATCAGCCCCAGCATTTT	CASSLTGANQPQHF
TRBD1	TRBV29-1	-	TRBJ1-1	TGCAGCGTTGACGGCAGGGGGCATGGTACTGAAGCTTTCTTT	CSVDGRGHGTEAFF
-	TRBV9	once	TRBJ1-1	TGTGCCAGCAGCCCGCGGGGGAACACTGAAGCTTTCTTT	CASSPRGNTEAFF
TRBD1	TRBV14	-	TRBJ2-3	TGTGCCAGCAGCCAAGCGGTGACAGGGTACACCACAGATACGCAGTATTTT	CASSQAVTGYTTDTQYF
-	TRBV7-2	few	TRBJ2-3	TGTGCCAGCAGCAGGGAGGTTTCGGCTAGCCGGGGGGATACGCAGTATTTT	CASSREVSASRGDTQYF
-	TRBV7-2	once	TRBJ1-5	TGTGCCAGCAGCTTTTCGGGGGCGAGTATATATCAGCCCCAGCATTTT	CASSFSGASIYQPQHF
-	TRBV6-1	-	TRBJ2-1	TGTGCCAGCAGTGAAGCACAAGGAAGAAATGAGCAGTTCTTC	CASSEAQGRNEQFF
-	TRBV9	-	TRBJ2-7	TGTGCCAGCAGCCCCTCCCCCGGACTCCCCTACGAGCAGTACTTC	CASSPSPGLPYEQYF
-	TRBV18	-	TRBJ2-3	TGTGCCAGCTCACCACCCTCTCTACTAGCTGCAGATACGCAGTATTTT	CASSPPSLLAADTQYF
TRBD1	TRBV5-6	-	TRBJ2-5	TGTGCCAGCAGTCTCGTTGGTGGGACAGGGGAGGAAGAGACCCAGTACTTC	CASSLVGGTGEEETQYF
-	TRBV13	-	TRBJ2-3	TGTGCCAGCAGCTATCAGGGCAGCACAGATACGCAGTATTTT	CASSYQGSTDTQYF
-	TRBV7-9	-	TRBJ1-1	TGTGCCAGCAGCCGGGAGAGGACCGAGAACACTGAAGCTTTCTTT	CASSRERTENTEAFF
TRBD1	TRBV28	-	TRBJ2-3	TGTGCCAGCAGTTCTTCCGGGACAGGGAATACGCAGTATTTT	CASSSSGTGNTQYF
-	TRBV27	once	TRBJ2-5	TGTGCCAGCAGTCCCGTTTTGGGGGCGGGGACCCAGTACTTC	CASSPVLGAGTQYF
-	TRBV4-3	-	TRBJ2-7	TGCGCCAGCAGCCAAGATCGGGCAGGGAGCTACGAGCAGTACTTC	CASSQDRAGSYEQYF
TRBD1	TRBV28	-	TRBJ2-7	TGTGCCAGCAGTGAAGTCAGGGGGCTCTACGAGCAGTACTTC	CASSEVRGLYEQYF
-	TRBV5-1	-	TRBJ2-7	TGCGCCAGCAGCGGGGGGGACAGAGCCTACGAGCAGTACTTC	CASSGGDRAYEQYF
-	TRBV10-3	-	TRBJ1-1	TGTGCCATCAGTGAGGGCAGGGCGTCGGTGAACACTGAAGCTTTCTTT	CAISEGRASVNTEAFF
TRBD2	TRBV5-4	-	TRBJ2-4	TGTGCCAGCAGCTTAGGTGCGGGAGGGTACAAAAACATTCAGTACTTC	CASSLGAGGYKNIQYF
TRBD1	TRBV28	-	TRBJ2-1	TGTGCCAGCAGTTTAGACAGGGGGCCAAATGAGCAGTTCTTC	CASSLDRGPNEQFF
TRBD1	TRBV27	-	TRBJ1-1	TGTGCCAGCAGTCTGTCAGGGGGAGGGACCCTTGAAGCTTTCTTT	CASSLSGGGTLEAFF
TRBD1	TRBV23-1	many	TRBJ1-4	TGCGCCAGCAGTCCCAGACAGGGGACTAATGAAAAACTGTTTTTT	CASSPRQGTNEKLFF
-	TRBV5-6	-	TRBJ1-2	TGTGCCAGCAGCTCCCAACCTCACAGGAACCTTTATGGCTACACCTTC	CASSSQPHRNLYGYTF
TRBD1	TRBV30	-	TRBJ1-1	TGTGCCTGGAGTTTACAGGGGGGGCACACTGAAGCTTTCTTT	CAWSLQGGHTEAFF
TRBD2	TRBV7-2	-	TRBJ2-1	TGTGCCAGCAGCTTATTCGGACTAGCGGACAATGAGCAGTTCTTC	CASSLFGLADNEQFF
-	TRBV6-5	few	TRBJ2-7	TGTGCCAGCAGCTGGGACGCCGTGAGCTCCTACGAGCAGTACTTC	CASSWDAVSSYEQYF
TRBD1	TRBV11-2	-	TRBJ2-7	TGTGCCAGCAGCGCCTCCCGGGACAGTTTCTCCTACGAGCAGTACTTC	CASSASRDSFSYEQYF
-	TRBV4-3	-	TRBJ1-5	TGCGCCAGCAGCCAAGACAGGGGTATCAATCAGCCCCAGCATTTT	CASSQDRGINQPQHF
-	TRBV2	few	TRBJ1-2	TGTGCCAGCAGTGGGACGTTCAACTATGGCTACACCTTC	CASSGTFNYGYTF
-	TRBV12-3/TRBV12-4	-	TRBJ1-5	TGTGCCAGTCAGGGGACCAATCAGCCCCAGCATTTT	CASQGTNQPQHF
-	TRBV1	-	TRBJ1-2	TGCACCAGCAGCCATCGTCACCGGGACAGGGGGCAATTAGCCTATGGCTACACCTTC	CTSSHRHRDRGQLAYGYTF
-	TRBV6-5	-	TRBJ1-1	TGTGCCATCAGGACAGCCGCGATTGAAGCTTTCTTT	CAIRTAAIEAFF
-	TRBV5-1	few	TRBJ2-7	TGCGCCAGCAGCTCACGATCCGGGTCCAGATACGAGCAGTACTTC	CASSSRSGSRYEQYF
-	TRBV10-3	many	TRBJ2-3	TGTGCCATCAGTGAACCACCTTGGGTGGATACGCAGTATTTT	CAISEPPWVDTQYF
-	TRBV6-1	-	TRBJ1-3	TGTGCCAGCAGTGGCTCTGGAAACACCATATATTTT	CASSGSGNTIYF
-	TRBV5-1	-	TRBJ1-4	TGCGCCAGCAGCTTGGCAGGGGTTAATGAAAAACTGTTTTTT	CASSLAGVNEKLFF
TRBD1	TRBV6-2/TRBV6-3	-	TRBJ1-2	TGTGCCAGCAGTTACGCTGGACAGGGTAACTATGGCTACACCTTC	CASSYAGQGNYGYTF
TRBD2	TRBV4-2	-	TRBJ2-1	TGTGCCAGCAGCCGAGGACTAGCGAACAATGAGCAGTTCTTC	CASSRGLANNEQFF
-	TRBV19	-	TRBJ2-3	TGTGCCAGTAGTAGGGGGCAGAGCACAGATACGCAGTATTTT	CASSRGQSTDTQYF
-	TRBV11-3	few	TRBJ1-1	TGTGCCAGCAGTCTTAGCATGAACACTGAAGCTTTCTTT	CASSLSMNTEAFF
-	TRBV20-1	-	TRBJ2-7	TGCAGTGCTAGTAGTCTCTCGGAGGGGCAGTACTTC	CSASSLSEGQYF
-	TRBV7-9	-	TRBJ2-6	TGTGCCAGCAGCTTGCTCCGGGGGAGCTCTGGGGCCAACGTCCTGACTTTC	CASSLLRGSSGANVLTF
-	TRBV5-1	-	TRBJ1-2	TGCGCCAGCAGCTTGGGACAATCTTTCGGCTACACCTTC	CASSLGQSFGYTF
-	TRBV6-5	-	TRBJ2-2	TGTGCCAGCAATCGGGGGCGGGGAACCGGGGAGCTGTTTTTT	CASNRGRGTGELFF
TRBD1	TRBV28	once	TRBJ1-1	TGTGCCAGCAGCCCCCCCACAGGGGGGGACCCTGAAGCTTTCTTT	CASSPPTGGDPEAFF
-	TRBV7-9	-	TRBJ2-3	TGTGCCAGCAGCCCCGGGGGCGGGGGTGCAGATACGCAGTATTTT	CASSPGGGGADTQYF